The T cell receptor (beta chain) under discussion was sequenced for a study of T-cell reconstitution after alpha-beta-depleted transplantation in children. Regarding the study as a whole: From newly produced T cells came most of the T-cell counts and diversity one year after transplant. Expanded graft clones, several hundred of them, were reportedly the source of alpha-beta T cells about two months after transplant. It was surviving recipient T cells and thymic progenitors that gave some patients high TCRbeta diversity at day 60.

Only a few counts were recorded for this clonotype. Its antigen is currently unknown. Preparing the TCRbeta library involved the use of unique molecular identifiers. TCRdb re-called the PCR reads with MiXCR, one entry per CDR3 protein. This table has just over 200,000 distinct CDR3 sequences, 7.5% to 9.5% appearing once. The sequence was collected from a male patient between 2 and 10 years old who had a stem cell transplant for acute myeloid leukemia, so the T cells may come from the graft donor. Sample: PBMCs, mostly from graft donor cells, taken 360 days after TCRalphabeta/CD19-depleted stem cell transplant.

The chain's CDR3 is CASSVKQGDYQPQHF. CDR3 DNA sequence: TGTGCCAGCAGTGTGAAACAGGGAGACTATCAGCCCCAGCATTTT. This chain links TRBV2 with TRBJ1-5; tentative D call: TRBD1 (6 bases). The germline V gene encodes CDR1 SNHLY and CDR2 FYNNEI. V lost 4 bases to trimming and J lost 5 bases, with 15 bases between them. The CDR3 consists of 15 residues.